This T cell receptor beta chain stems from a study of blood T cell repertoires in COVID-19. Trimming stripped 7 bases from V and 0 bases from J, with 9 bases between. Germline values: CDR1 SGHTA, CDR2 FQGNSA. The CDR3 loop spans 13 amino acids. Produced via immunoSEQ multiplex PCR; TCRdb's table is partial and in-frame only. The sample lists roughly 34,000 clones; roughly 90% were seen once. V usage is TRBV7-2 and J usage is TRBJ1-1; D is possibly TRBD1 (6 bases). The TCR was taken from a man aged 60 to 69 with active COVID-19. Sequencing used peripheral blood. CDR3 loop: CASKGVMNTEAFF. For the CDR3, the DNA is TGTGCCAGCAAGGGGGTAATGAACACTGAAGCTTTCTTT.